This is a list of T cell receptor beta chains from one sample in a study of neurological immune-mediated disorders. TCRdb reanalysed the 5' RACE reads using MiXCR and keeps one entry per CDR3 protein. The data show some 50,000 distinct CDR3 sequences, around 25% seen once. The sequencing input was PBMCs. These receptors were collected from a woman in her 70s in good health. CDR3s include the opening cysteine and the closing phenylalanine or tryptophan. D genes are given only for firm matches. Clone size is shown for a subset of rows, as once, few, many or a class of expanded clone.

cdr3_nt cdr3_aa d_call j_call clone_size v_call
TGCAGCGGGGGACGGGACAGACGATCATCGGAGCAGTTCTTC CSGGRDRRSSEQFF TRBD1 TRBJ2-1 many TRBV29-1
TGCGCCAGCAGCCGCCAGGGAGAGGAAGGCTACACCTTC CASSRQGEEGYTF . TRBJ1-2 many TRBV5-1
TGTGCCAGCAGCCTCAGTAGGGACGTCTCGGGGACCCAGTACTTC CASSLSRDVSGTQYF . TRBJ2-5 many TRBV7-2
TGCGCCAGCAGCCAAGAGCTAGCGGTAGTATACGAGCAGTACTTC CASSQELAVVYEQYF TRBD2 TRBJ2-7 . TRBV4-3
TGTGCCAGCAGTCGACAGGGTTTTGTCTACGAGCAGTACTTC CASSRQGFVYEQYF TRBD1 TRBJ2-7 few TRBV12-3/TRBV12-4
TGCGCCAGCAGCCGGGCACAGGGATCAGAGACCCAGTACTTC CASSRAQGSETQYF . TRBJ2-5 many TRBV5-1
TGTGCCAGCAGCGTACGGGGGACGAACACCGGGGAGCTGTTTTTT CASSVRGTNTGELFF . TRBJ2-2 once TRBV9
TGTGCCAGCAGCGTAGGGAGGCTTTCTGGGGCCAACGTCCTGACTTTC CASSVGRLSGANVLTF . TRBJ2-6 many TRBV9
TGTGCCAGCAGACGACAAGGAGGGGAAGGCTACGAGCAGTACTTC CASRRQGGEGYEQYF . TRBJ2-7 few TRBV6-5
TGCGCCAGCAGCTTGGTGGCAGCTTCTAACTATGGCTACACCTTC CASSLVAASNYGYTF . TRBJ1-2 . TRBV5-1
TGTGCCAGCTCACCACCAGGGTCCCGGGTGGATACGCAGTATTTT CASSPPGSRVDTQYF . TRBJ2-3 . TRBV18
TGTGCCAGCAGCTTAAGGGCAGTAGCTAACTATGGCTACACCTTC CASSLRAVANYGYTF . TRBJ1-2 few TRBV7-9
TGTGCCAGCAGCTCCGAGCGGGGGTCCGAAGGGACCCAGTACTTC CASSSERGSEGTQYF TRBD2 TRBJ2-5 once TRBV7-2
TGTGCCAGCTCACCAAGTTCGCAGGGGGCCTACGAGCAGTACTTC CASSPSSQGAYEQYF TRBD1 TRBJ2-7 once TRBV18
TGCGCCAGCACCCTGGGACTAGCGGGAGCGGTAGATACGCAGTATTTT CASTLGLAGAVDTQYF TRBD2 TRBJ2-3 many TRBV5-1
TGTGCCAGCAGCGTAGGGACAGGGTTGCACGAGCAGTACTTC CASSVGTGLHEQYF TRBD1 TRBJ2-7 many TRBV9
TGTGCCAGCAGCCAAGGCGGAGTTAACTATGGCTACACCTTC CASSQGGVNYGYTF . TRBJ1-2 . TRBV3-1
TGTGCCAGCAGTTCGACAGGCCGTCAGCCCCAGCATTTT CASSSTGRQPQHF . TRBJ1-5 many TRBV12-3/TRBV12-4
TGTGCCAGCAGTTCCCATTTGGGGGACACTGAAGCTTTCTTT CASSSHLGDTEAFF . TRBJ1-1 many TRBV6-5
TGCGCCAGCAGCTTGGATCTAGCGGACACGGGTGAGCAGTTCTTC CASSLDLADTGEQFF TRBD2 TRBJ2-1 many TRBV5-1
TGTGCCAGCAGCCCATTAGCGGGGGCTTACAATGAGCAGTTCTTC CASSPLAGAYNEQFF TRBD2 TRBJ2-1 . TRBV3-1
TGCGCCAGCAGCCAAGAAGCGGCTACCGGATACAATGAGCAGTTCTTC CASSQEAATGYNEQFF . TRBJ2-1 medium-sized TRBV4-1
TGTGCCAGCAGTCCTGGAACGAACACCGGGGAGCTGTTTTTT CASSPGTNTGELFF . TRBJ2-2 many TRBV12-3/TRBV12-4